This T cell receptor (beta chain) emerged from a study of siplizumab effects on memory and regulatory T cells. Clones were read by immunoSEQ multiplex PCR, and TCRdb kept only the in-frame ones, dropping some. This sample carries over 100,000 clones, around 90% of them seen once, and the ten largest clones take 0.75%. Germline V gives CDR1 LNHDA, CDR2 SQIVND (reference sequence). V was pared by 3 bases and J by 6 bases, with 21 bases between. This CDR3 is 17 amino acids long. The sequence came from a human donor in good health. Sequenced input: Tregs sorted from blood. The J gene is TRBJ2-1, the V gene TRBV19; D is ambiguous. In DNA form, the CDR3 reads TGTGCCAGTAGTATTTTTTTGAGTCGGCCAGCTGCCAATGAGCAGTTCTTC. It encodes CASSIFLSRPAANEQFF.